This is a list of T cell receptor beta chains from one sample in a study of low-dose radiotherapy and immunotherapy resistance in tumors. One entry per CDR3 protein results from TCRdb running MiXCR on the reads. The repertoire consists of under 90,000 distinct CDR3 sequences, with 18% occurring once and the leading ten covering roughly 3%. Sequencing was performed on PBMCs, taken before treatment. The receptors were sampled from a male donor with prostate cancer. Each CDR3 is given with its conserved first and last residue. D genes are given only for firm matches. Clone size, where shown, is once, few, many, or a class for clones that have expanded.

>TRBJ1-5|NA|TRBV6-6|NA
CASSYGDQPQHF
TGTGCCAGCAGTTACGGGGATCAGCCCCAGCATTTT
>TRBJ2-4|many|TRBV20-1|NA
CSARDLVAGEKYF
TGCAGTGCTAGAGATCTCGTGGCAGGGGAAAAGTACTTC
>TRBJ2-2|many|TRBV15|NA
CATSRDSGGGELFF
TGTGCCACCAGCAGAGATTCTGGTGGCGGGGAGCTGTTTTTT
>TRBJ2-3|NA|TRBV20-1|NA
CSAASFLATSTDTQYF
TGCAGTGCTGCTTCGTTTCTAGCGACGAGCACAGATACGCAGTATTTT
>TRBJ2-4|NA|TRBV6-1|TRBD1
CASSEAEGTGPYF
TGTGCCAGCAGTGAAGCAGAGGGGACAGGTCCGTACTTC
>TRBJ1-5|many|TRBV11-2|TRBD1
CASSGQGAGDQPQHF
TGTGCCAGCAGCGGACAGGGGGCAGGGGATCAGCCCCAGCATTTT
>TRBJ2-1|many|TRBV10-3|TRBD2
CAINPGLAADNEQFF
TGTGCCATCAATCCGGGACTAGCGGCCGACAATGAGCAGTTCTTC
>TRBJ2-1|many|TRBV4-1|TRBD1
CASSQGTGIHREQFF
TGCGCCAGCAGCCAAGGGACAGGGATTCACCGTGAGCAGTTCTTC
>TRBJ1-3|many|TRBV20-1|NA
CSASVGDTIYF
TGCAGTGCTAGTGTTGGGGACACCATATATTTT
>TRBJ2-3|many|TRBV7-2|NA
CASSLVGALTDTQYF
TGTGCCAGCAGCTTAGTCGGGGCCCTTACAGATACGCAGTATTTT
>TRBJ2-1|NA|TRBV19|NA
CASSILEGNEQFF
TGTGCCAGTAGTATACTTGAAGGGAATGAGCAGTTCTTC
>TRBJ1-1|few|TRBV6-1|NA
CASSVGDRLNTEAFF
TGTGCCAGCAGTGTTGGGGACCGTCTGAACACTGAAGCTTTCTTT
>TRBJ2-7|NA|TRBV9|TRBD1
CASSGDSYEQYF
TGTGCCAGCAGCGGGGACAGTTATGAGCAGTACTTC
>TRBJ2-3|many|TRBV5-5|TRBD2
CASSLTSGGAPDTQYF
TGCGCCAGCAGCTTGACTAGCGGGGGGGCCCCAGATACGCAGTATTTT
>TRBJ2-3|NA|TRBV5-1|TRBD1
CASSGQGATDTQYF
TGCGCCAGCAGCGGGCAGGGGGCGACAGATACGCAGTATTTT
>TRBJ2-1|many|TRBV30|NA
CAWRGGFYNEQFF
TGTGCCTGGAGAGGTGGATTCTACAATGAGCAGTTCTTC
>TRBJ1-2|many|TRBV15|NA
CATSRDYRHYGYTF
TGTGCCACCAGCAGAGATTACCGACACTATGGCTACACCTTC
>TRBJ1-5|many|TRBV7-2|NA
CASSFGYSNQPQHF
TGTGCCAGCAGCTTCGGTTATAGCAATCAGCCCCAGCATTTT
>TRBJ2-3|many|TRBV6-5|TRBD2
CASSYGRGVTDTQYF
TGTGCCAGCAGTTACGGGCGGGGGGTCACAGATACGCAGTATTTT
>TRBJ2-2|many|TRBV2|NA
CASSEWTARGELFF
TGTGCCAGCAGTGAATGGACAGCCCGGGGGGAGCTGTTTTTT
>TRBJ1-2|many|TRBV27|TRBD1
CASSRDRDPYGYTF
TGTGCCAGCAGCCGGGACAGGGATCCCTATGGCTACACCTTC
>TRBJ2-3|many|TRBV5-1|TRBD2
CASSETRLADSTDTQYF
TGCGCCAGCAGCGAGACGAGACTAGCGGATAGCACAGATACGCAGTATTTT
>TRBJ2-7|many|TRBV30|NA
CAWSLRGVHYEQYF
TGTGCCTGGAGTCTTAGGGGAGTCCACTACGAGCAGTACTTC
>TRBJ1-1|many|TRBV13|NA
CASSATGNTEAFF
TGTGCCAGCAGCGCGACAGGGAACACTGAAGCTTTCTTT
>TRBJ2-2|many|TRBV12-3/TRBV12-4|TRBD2
CASSRASGGENTGELFF
TGTGCCAGCAGCCGGGCTAGCGGGGGGGAGAACACCGGGGAGCTGTTTTTT
>TRBJ2-7|many|TRBV7-2|TRBD1
CASSWAGTGSYEQYF
TGTGCCAGCAGCTGGGCTGGGACAGGGTCCTACGAGCAGTACTTC
>TRBJ2-3|NA|TRBV13|NA
CASRGPDTQFF
TGTGCCAGCAGAGGCCCAGATACGCAGTTTTTT
>TRBJ2-2|many|TRBV10-3|TRBD1
CAISARTGESPGELFF
TGTGCCATCAGTGCTCGGACAGGGGAGTCCCCCGGGGAGCTGTTTTTT
>TRBJ1-3|many|TRBV12-3/TRBV12-4|NA
CASSGYRTAGNTIYF
TGTGCCAGCAGTGGCTATCGGACAGCTGGAAACACCATATATTTT
>TRBJ2-5|many|TRBV19|TRBD1
CASKPGGQETQYF
TGTGCCAGCAAACCAGGGGGCCAGGAGACCCAGTACTTC
>TRBJ2-3|many|TRBV6-2/TRBV6-3|NA
CASGVIEDTQYF
TGTGCCAGCGGGGTGATCGAAGATACGCAGTATTTT
>TRBJ1-5|many|TRBV30|NA
CAWSREENQPQHF
TGTGCCTGGAGCCGGGAGGAAAATCAGCCCCAGCATTTT
>TRBJ2-7|many|TRBV7-8|NA
CASSPRSGYSYEQYF
TGTGCCAGCAGCCCGAGGTCGGGCTACTCCTACGAGCAGTACTTC
>TRBJ2-7|many|TRBV15|TRBD1
CATSRGDPDRGGEQYF
TGTGCCACCAGCAGAGGGGACCCGGACAGGGGGGGCGAGCAGTACTTC